The rows below give T cell receptor beta chains drawn from one sample of a study of technical replicates of blood from several donors. Assay used: immunoSEQ multiplex PCR; TCRdb lists only in-frame clones, some missing. The sample contains 84,000 or so clones, around 94% of which appear only once. The sequenced material came from T cells isolated from PBMCs. Receptor source: a human donor in good health. CDR3s include the opening cysteine and the closing phenylalanine or tryptophan. A D gene is named only where the DNA matches it firmly. Where a row states a size, it is once, few, many or the class of an expanded clone; other rows omit it.

TGTGCCAGCGAGGAGGGGGGGGGCACTGAAGCTTTCTTT,CASEEGGGTEAFF,TRBV2,TRBJ1-1,-,-
TGTGCCAGCAGAAGTAGCGAGACCCAAGAGACCCAGTACTTC,CASRSSETQETQYF,TRBV7-9,TRBJ2-5,-,-
TGTGCCAGCAGTTTAGGTTTACTAGCGGGGGTTACAGATACGCAGTATTTT,CASSLGLLAGVTDTQYF,TRBV27,TRBJ2-3,-,TRBD2
TGTGCCAGCAGTAGGGGCGTTGGAGAATGGGCCTACGAGCAGTACTTC,CASSRGVGEWAYEQYF,TRBV2,TRBJ2-7,-,-
TGTGCCAGCAGAGATCAGGGGTGGGCGGCTGAAGCTTTCTTT,CASRDQGWAAEAFF,TRBV6-1,TRBJ1-1,-,-
TGCGCCAGCAGCTTAGGGGTTGGGAACACTGAAGCTTTCTTT,CASSLGVGNTEAFF,TRBV5-1,TRBJ1-1,-,-
TGTGCCAGTAGTAAAAAGACAGGATTCTATGGCTACACCTTC,CASSKKTGFYGYTF,TRBV19,TRBJ1-2,-,-
TGCGCCAGCAGCTCAGCCCGGGACAGGGAGGAGGGCGAGCAGTACTTC,CASSSARDREEGEQYF,TRBV5-1,TRBJ2-7,-,TRBD1
TGTGCCAGCAGTGAGGGGGGGAGTGAGCAGTTCTTC,CASSEGGSEQFF,TRBV2,TRBJ2-1,-,TRBD2
TGTGCCAGCAGCTTAGCTACAGAGTACGAGCAGTACTTC,CASSLATEYEQYF,TRBV7-3,TRBJ2-7,-,-
TGCGCCAGCAGCTCAGGGGATGCTAACTATGGCTACACCTTC,CASSSGDANYGYTF,TRBV5-1,TRBJ1-2,-,-
TGCGCCAGCAGCTTGGCGGGGTCCTCCGAAAACACTGAAGCTTTCTTT,CASSLAGSSENTEAFF,TRBV5-1,TRBJ1-1,-,-
TGTGCCAGCAGTTTAGGAGGGGTGAGCTCCTACGAGCAGTACTTC,CASSLGGVSSYEQYF,TRBV28,TRBJ2-7,once,-
TGTGCCAGCAGTTACCGGGGGGTTTTTGGCACTGAAGCTTTCTTT,CASSYRGVFGTEAFF,TRBV6-5,TRBJ1-1,-,-
TGTGCCACCGTTAACAGGGAGGGCACTGAAGCTTTCTTT,CATVNREGTEAFF,TRBV10-3,TRBJ1-1,-,-
TGTGCCAGCAGCTTAGAATCGCGGGGGTTTTATGGCACTGAAGCTTTCTTT,CASSLESRGFYGTEAFF,TRBV13,TRBJ1-1,few,-
TGTGCCAGCAGCTTAGAGTTTTGGGAAGCAAGACAGGCCTCTAACTATGGCTACACCTTC,CASSLEFWEARQASNYGYTF,TRBV11-2,TRBJ1-2,once,-
TGTGCCAGCCAGACAGGATCCTATGGCTACACCTTC,CASQTGSYGYTF,TRBV28,TRBJ1-2,-,-
TGTGCCAGCAGCGAAACAGGGTCCTCTGGAAACACCATATATTTT,CASSETGSSGNTIYF,TRBV9,TRBJ1-3,-,-
TGTGCCAGCAGCTCGCGGACCTACGAGCAGTACTTC,CASSSRTYEQYF,TRBV13,TRBJ2-7,-,-
TGTGCCAGCAGCGCAGGCGGACTCCGAGATACGCAGTATTTT,CASSAGGLRDTQYF,TRBV11-2,TRBJ2-3,-,-
TGTGCCAGCAGCTTGACTGTGCAGTACTTC,CASSLTVQYF,TRBV11-2,TRBJ2-7,-,-
TGTGCCAGCAGTTTAGTTGTCGTGGGGGGAGGCGGCGAGCCCCAGCATTTT,CASSLVVVGGGGEPQHF,TRBV28,TRBJ1-5,-,-
TGTGCCAGCAGTCAGTTAGCGGGATCTAGCACAGATACGCAGTATTTT,CASSQLAGSSTDTQYF,TRBV7-9,TRBJ2-3,-,TRBD2
TGTGCCATCAGCAAACAGGGTTCTAGCACAGATACGCAGTATTTT,CAISKQGSSTDTQYF,TRBV10-3,TRBJ2-3,-,-
TGTGCCAGCAGGGAGGGGGAGCTGTTTTTT,CASREGELFF,TRBV6-1,TRBJ2-2,few,-
TGCGCCAGCAGGAAACAGGGGAGCTCCTACGAGCAGTACTTC,CASRKQGSSYEQYF,TRBV5-1,TRBJ2-7,-,TRBD1
TGTGCCAGCAGTCCTAGGCCTTCAGGGGAGTACACCGGGGAGCTGTTTTTT,CASSPRPSGEYTGELFF,TRBV7-9,TRBJ2-2,-,-
TGTGCCAGCAGCCAAATTCGGACAGGGAACTACGAGCAGTACTTC,CASSQIRTGNYEQYF,TRBV7-9,TRBJ2-7,few,TRBD1
TGTGCCAGCAGCGTAGTCGGGGGGGACACTGAAGCTTTCTTT,CASSVVGGDTEAFF,TRBV9,TRBJ1-1,-,-
TGTGCCAGTAGTACCGGGACAGTGAGCTCTGGAAACACCATATATTTT,CASSTGTVSSGNTIYF,TRBV19,TRBJ1-3,-,TRBD1
TGCGCCAGCAGCTTGGGACAGCCCAATGAAAAACTGTTTTTT,CASSLGQPNEKLFF,TRBV5-1,TRBJ1-4,-,-
TGCGCCAGCAGCCCCCGACAGCTATCTAGCACAGATACGCAGTATTTT,CASSPRQLSSTDTQYF,TRBV5-1,TRBJ2-3,-,-
TGTGCCAGTATCTGGCGGGCGGGAGGGCCACATGAGCAGTTCTTC,CASIWRAGGPHEQFF,TRBV19,TRBJ2-1,-,TRBD2
TGTGCCTGGAGTAAGGGGCGGAGCATAGATACGCAGTATTTT,CAWSKGRSIDTQYF,TRBV30,TRBJ2-3,-,-
TGTGCCAGCAGCTCCTTACAGGGTTCCCACGAGCAGTACTTC,CASSSLQGSHEQYF,TRBV11-2,TRBJ2-7,-,-
TGTGCCAGCAGTTATAGGCAGGGCTATACCATCTTC,CASSYRQGYTIF,TRBV6-5,TRBJ1-2,-,-
TGTGCCAGCAGTCAGTACAGGGGGACCTACGAGCAGTACTTC,CASSQYRGTYEQYF,TRBV28,TRBJ2-7,-,TRBD1
TGTGCCAGCGGGAGTGGGAGGGACTACGAGCAGTACTTC,CASGSGRDYEQYF,TRBV7-2,TRBJ2-7,-,TRBD2
TGTGCCAGTAGTATAGCGTCAGGGCCCTACGAGCAGTACTTC,CASSIASGPYEQYF,TRBV19,TRBJ2-7,-,-
TGTGCCAGCACCTTAGTCAGGTTCTCTGAGCAGTTCTTC,CASTLVRFSEQFF,TRBV28,TRBJ2-1,-,-
TGTGCCAGCAGCTGGGACAGAACTAACTATGGCTACACCTTC,CASSWDRTNYGYTF,TRBV5-6,TRBJ1-2,-,TRBD1
TGCGCCAGCAGTCATCCCGGACTAGCGGGAGTATACGAGCAGTACTTC,CASSHPGLAGVYEQYF,TRBV23-1,TRBJ2-7,-,TRBD2
TGTGCCAGCAGCGCCGGGACAGGGGTTAGCAATCAGCCCCAGCATTTT,CASSAGTGVSNQPQHF,TRBV7-9,TRBJ1-5,-,TRBD1
TGTGCCAGCAGTTACTACCGGGTCGAGCAGTACTTC,CASSYYRVEQYF,TRBV6-6,TRBJ2-7,-,-
TGCGCCAGCAGTGTGGTTTCACGGTCGAACACTGAAGCTTTCTTT,CASSVVSRSNTEAFF,TRBV10-1,TRBJ1-1,-,-
TGCGCCAGCAGCCGTTCCGGGGAGCTGTTTTTT,CASSRSGELFF,TRBV5-1,TRBJ2-2,-,-
TGTGCCAGCAGTTACTCTCAGACAGGGGGCTCCTACGAGCAGTACTTC,CASSYSQTGGSYEQYF,TRBV6-5,TRBJ2-7,-,TRBD1
TGTGCCAGCAGCCTACTATACTACGAGCAGTACTTC,CASSLLYYEQYF,TRBV14,TRBJ2-7,-,-
TGCGCCAGCAAAGACCGCCCGGGAGGTGAGACCCAGTACTTC,CASKDRPGGETQYF,TRBV23-1,TRBJ2-5,-,TRBD2
TGTGCCAGCAGCTTGCGAGTAGCCGGGATCAGAACCGGGGAGCTGTTTTTT,CASSLRVAGIRTGELFF,TRBV5-4,TRBJ2-2,-,-
TGTGCCAGTAGTATAGACGGGCGGGGGGTTAATAACGAGCAGTACTTC,CASSIDGRGVNNEQYF,TRBV19,TRBJ2-7,-,TRBD2
TGTGCCAGCAGCTTACGTCCAGAGGGACAGGGCAGCTCCTACAATGAGCAGTTCTTC,CASSLRPEGQGSSYNEQFF,TRBV7-6,TRBJ2-1,once,TRBD1
TGCAGCGTTGTTTCAGGGAACACCGGGGAGCTGTTTTTT,CSVVSGNTGELFF,TRBV29-1,TRBJ2-2,-,-
TGTGCCAGCAGCTTCTCATTGGGGCATTACAATGAGCAGTTCTTC,CASSFSLGHYNEQFF,TRBV5-4,TRBJ2-1,-,-
TGTGCCAGCAGCATACCTGGGGGGGACGAGCAGTACTTC,CASSIPGGDEQYF,TRBV5-6,TRBJ2-7,-,TRBD2
TGCGCCAGCAGCTTCGCGGGCGAGCCGAACACTGAAGCTTTCTTT,CASSFAGEPNTEAFF,TRBV5-1,TRBJ1-1,-,-